This T cell receptor (beta chain) stems from a study of blood T cell repertoires in COVID-19 (dated by TCRdb to the early 2020s). As for the study more broadly: Samples from collaborators originated in the United States, Italy and Spain and spanned both the acute and convalescent phases of COVID-19. The prospective study material was composed of cDNA or gDNA derived from T cells, B-cell-depleted T cells, or PBMCs. Deeply sampled blood TCRbeta repertoires from subjects exposed to, actively infected with, or recovered from COVID-19 were included in the dataset. A freely available public database, intended as a resource for researchers studying the immune response to SARS-CoV-2, is where the repertoires were released. Samples were obtained from the ongoing ImmuneRACE study (first 160 participants) and from approximately 1,200 subjects provided by 6 global collaborators. The sample metadata nearly always contained a de-identified subject ID, COVID-19 status, age in years and sex. Where available, HLA class I and class II types were obtained from metadata supplied by the sample provider rather than from assay-based typing. General findings and caveats noted by the study authors: How much clinical and demographic metadata was included differed by source and by participant, and the metadata was provided uncurated.

TCRbeta CDR3 regions were amplified from genomic DNA using the immunoSEQ Assay, a bias-controlled multiplex PCR. From the authors' description of their analysis: The number of nucleated cells in each sample was estimated from the amplification of reference gene primers within the assay. To quantify the absolute abundance of each unique TCRbeta CDR3 rearrangement, sequence reads were collapsed and filtered. For each sample, productive Simpson clonality was calculated as the square root of Simpson's diversity index over productive rearrangements. TCRdb took over this immuneACCESS table, retaining in-frame rearrangements with V and J assigned. Such tables are incomplete; in checked studies, under half of the missing clones stem from an unresolved V gene, and the remainder is unexplained. The V and J calls and clone size are taken from that table; D and trimming were inferred from the DNA. In all, the sample holds some 40,000 clones, and just over 90% of those were seen once. The ten largest clones capture 0.3% to 0.4% of the sample.

One collaborating source in Seattle enrolled patients during active infection and followed them longitudinally through the course of disease. Collaborating institutions collected whole blood in K2EDTA tubes following their own protocols. For TCRbeta analysis, collaborator samples were shipped as frozen whole blood, as isolated PBMCs, or as DNA extracted from either sample type. In regard to this clone: It lacks a known antigen. Base qualities are not recorded, but no much larger clone differs from it by a single base.

The TCR originated in a man over 45 with COVID-19, enrolled during active disease. Input material: peripheral blood.

The DNA reads as follows: TGTGCCAGCAGCACGCTACTAGTTGTCGGTGAGCAGTTCTTC. It translates as CASSTLLVVGEQFF. Recombination joined TRBV11-2 with TRBJ2-1; TRBD2 could be the D gene, as 5 bases match. Reading the germline V gene gives CDR1 SGHAT and CDR2 FQNNGV. V lost 5 bases and J lost 9 bases; the stretch between them is 17 bases long. The CDR3 measures 14 amino acids from cysteine to phenylalanine. The only DNA kept is the CDR3, 42 bases in frame from the first base.